These T cell receptor beta chains were read from a single sample in a study of blood T cell repertoires in COVID-19. Data came from immunoSEQ multiplex PCR; TCRdb stores just in-frame clones and leaves some out. The repertoire holds some 200,000 clones, with about nine tenths as singletons. Specimen: peripheral blood. Receptors originate from a woman aged 40 to 55 with acute or convalescent COVID-19. Each CDR3 is given with its conserved first and last residue. The D gene is left open where the match is weak. Not all rows give a size; the values are once, few, many and, for expanded clones, a class.

v_call,clone_size,j_call,d_call,cdr3_length,cdr3_nt,cdr3_aa
TRBV3-1/TRBV3-2,.,TRBJ2-5,TRBD1,16,TGTGCCAGCAGCAAAAATCCGGGACAGGGACGGGAGACCCAGTACTTC,CASSKNPGQGRETQYF
TRBV6-5,.,TRBJ1-1,TRBD1,14,TGTGCCAGCAGTTACTTACAGGGGTCGCCTGAAGCTTTCTTT,CASSYLQGSPEAFF
TRBV15,.,TRBJ1-2,.,13,TGTGCCACCAGCCAGAGGGGGGGTCGTGGCTACACCTTC,CATSQRGGRGYTF
TRBV6-5,.,TRBJ1-1,.,15,TGTGCCAGCAGTTACCCAACCAGGACGGGGACTGAAGCTTTCTTT,CASSYPTRTGTEAFF
TRBV4-1,.,TRBJ2-1,TRBD2,15,TGCGCCAGCAGCCCTCTCCAGCGGGGGGGCCACGAGCAGTTCTTC,CASSPLQRGGHEQFF
TRBV12-3/TRBV12-4,.,TRBJ1-1,TRBD1,13,TGTGCCAGCAGGCACCAGGGGGACACTGAAGCTTTCTTT,CASRHQGDTEAFF
TRBV9,.,TRBJ2-1,TRBD1,15,TGTGCCAGTACTAGAGGGGGACAGGGCGGCAATGAGCAGTTCTTC,CASTRGGQGGNEQFF
TRBV19,.,TRBJ1-2,.,16,TGTGCCAGTAGTATCCTGGGTCCTGCAGGGGCCTATGGCTACACCTTC,CASSILGPAGAYGYTF
TRBV18,.,TRBJ1-6,.,15,TGTGCCAGCCGAACCAGCGGGGGCTATAATTCACCCCTCCACTTT,CASRTSGGYNSPLHF
TRBV30,.,TRBJ2-2,TRBD2,19,TGTGCCTGGAGAGCCAGACTCGGGACTAGCGGGGGGGCCCCCGGGGAGCTGTTTTTT,CAWRARLGTSGGAPGELFF
TRBV2,.,TRBJ1-5,.,17,TGTGCCAGCAGTGAAGCTCCTCCGGGGCAGGGGAAGGAGCCCCAGCATTTT,CASSEAPPGQGKEPQHF
TRBV5-1,.,TRBJ1-1,.,13,TGCGCCAGCCAGACAGGCGGGAACACTGAAGCTTTCTTT,CASQTGGNTEAFF
TRBV6-5,few,TRBJ1-2,TRBD1,13,TGTGCCAGCAGAGCCGGGACAGCCTATGGCTACACCTTC,CASRAGTAYGYTF
TRBV20-1,.,TRBJ2-5,TRBD2,17,TGCAGTGCTAGTTCGGAGCGGGGGGTACCTATTCGGGAGACCCAGTACTTC,CSASSERGVPIRETQYF
TRBV27,once,TRBJ1-2,.,13,TGTGCCAGCAGTCCCGCAGGGAAGTATGGCTACACCTTC,CASSPAGKYGYTF
TRBV12-3/TRBV12-4,.,TRBJ2-1,.,11,TGTGCCAGCAGTTCATACAATGAGCAGTTCTTC,CASSSYNEQFF
TRBV6-1,once,TRBJ2-2,TRBD2,20,TGTGCCAGCAGTGGCTGGACTAGCGGGGGGGAAGGAGGAAACACCGGGGAGCTGTTTTTT,CASSGWTSGGEGGNTGELFF
TRBV6-4,.,TRBJ2-3,TRBD2,16,TGTGCCAGCAGTGACATGGCGGGGGGCGCCACAGATACGCAGTATTTT,CASSDMAGGATDTQYF
TRBV11-3,few,TRBJ2-1,.,12,TGTGCCAGCAGCTTTTCAGGGCGTGGGCAGTTCTTC,CASSFSGRGQFF
TRBV10-3,.,TRBJ1-2,.,11,TGTGCCATCACAGGCGACTATGGCTACACCTTC,CAITGDYGYTF
TRBV5-4,.,TRBJ1-6,TRBD1,16,TGTGCCAGCAGCTCGGGGACAGGGGGTTGGAATTCACCCCTCCACTTT,CASSSGTGGWNSPLHF
TRBV11-2,.,TRBJ1-6,.,15,TGTGCCAGCAGTTATGAGGTCGGTAGAAGATCACCCCTCCACTTT,CASSYEVGRRSPLHF
TRBV28,.,TRBJ1-2,TRBD1,15,TGTGCCAGCAGTTCGTCGGACAGGGGGCTGCAAGGCTACACCTTC,CASSSSDRGLQGYTF
TRBV6-1,.,TRBJ2-2,TRBD2,16,TGTGCCAGCAGTGAAGGGCCTAGCGGGGCGGCCGGGGAGCTGTTTTTT,CASSEGPSGAAGELFF
TRBV7-8,.,TRBJ2-5,TRBD2,21,TGTGCCAGCAGCTTAAGGAGTAGCGGGGGCGGACGTTCAAAGCGGCAAGAGACCCAGTACTTC,CASSLRSSGGGRSKRQETQYF
TRBV5-8,.,TRBJ1-2,.,12,TGTGCCAGCAGCTTCGGACTGGGGGGCTACACCTTC,CASSFGLGGYTF
TRBV4-1,.,TRBJ2-2,.,14,TGCGCCAGCAGCCAAGAGGGCTCGACCGGGGAGCTGTTTTTT,CASSQEGSTGELFF
TRBV3-1/TRBV3-2,.,TRBJ2-5,TRBD1,16,TGTGCCAGCAGCCTAGGGACAGGCCGCTTCCAAGAGACCCAGTACTTC,CASSLGTGRFQETQYF
TRBV4-1,once,TRBJ2-1,TRBD2,17,TGCGCCAGCAGCCAAGATCGCCTAGCGGGGGGGGTAAATGAGCAGTTCTTC,CASSQDRLAGGVNEQFF
TRBV3-1/TRBV3-2,few,TRBJ1-4,.,12,TGTGCCAGCAGCCAAGACAGGGAAAAACTGTTTTTT,CASSQDREKLFF
TRBV5-1,few,TRBJ1-1,TRBD1,16,TGCGCCAGCAGCCTAAGATCAGGACAGGTGGGCACTGAAGCTTTCTTT,CASSLRSGQVGTEAFF
TRBV5-8,.,TRBJ1-1,.,13,TGTGCCAGCAGCCCCGAGGCGGGAAGGGTGGCTTTCTTT,CASSPEAGRVAFF
TRBV5-5,.,TRBJ1-2,TRBD1,16,TGTGCCAGCAGCTTGGCGTCGGACAGGGCTAACTATGGCTACACCTTC,CASSLASDRANYGYTF
TRBV9,.,TRBJ1-1,.,15,TGTGCCAGCAGCGTAGTGGGAAGGGGGAACACTGAAGCTTTCTTT,CASSVVGRGNTEAFF
TRBV6-5,once,TRBJ1-5,TRBD1,13,TGTGCCAGCAGTCAGGGGGATAATCAGCCCCAGCATTTT,CASSQGDNQPQHF
TRBV11-2,.,TRBJ1-2,.,14,TGTGCCAGCAGCTTAGGTCCAGGGAACTATGGCTACACCTTC,CASSLGPGNYGYTF
TRBV5-1,.,TRBJ1-1,TRBD1,15,TGCGCCAGCAGCCGTGACAGGGGAGGCAACACTGAAGCTTTCTTT,CASSRDRGGNTEAFF
TRBV19,.,TRBJ2-1,TRBD1,13,TGTGCCAGCGGGGACAGGGGGCGCGATGAGCAGTTCTTC,CASGDRGRDEQFF
TRBV28,few,TRBJ1-5,.,16,TGTGCCAGCAGTTTTGGGCCAGGTACTGGGAATCAGCCCCAGCATTTT,CASSFGPGTGNQPQHF
TRBV5-1,.,TRBJ1-4,TRBD1,13,TGCGCCAGCTCGGACAGGGACGATGAAAAACTGTTTTTT,CASSDRDDEKLFF
TRBV6-5,once,TRBJ1-1,.,14,TGTGCCAGCAGTTACTCGGCGGGAAACACTGAAGCTTTCTTT,CASSYSAGNTEAFF
TRBV18,.,TRBJ1-4,.,16,TGTGCCAGCTCACCACAGGGGTTGGACCTTAATGAAAAACTGTTTTTT,CASSPQGLDLNEKLFF
TRBV3-1/TRBV3-2,.,TRBJ1-4,.,16,TGTGCCAGCAGCCAAGGGGGCGCCGGGACTAATGAAAAACTGTTTTTT,CASSQGGAGTNEKLFF
TRBV6-4,many,TRBJ2-2,.,15,TGTGCCAGCAGTGACGGGGCACCGAACACCGGGGAGCTGTTTTTT,CASSDGAPNTGELFF
TRBV19,.,TRBJ1-5,.,14,TGTGCCAGTAGCCGGGTATACGGCAATCAGCCCCAGCATTTT,CASSRVYGNQPQHF
TRBV14,.,TRBJ2-1,.,14,TGTGCCAGCAGCCATGGACCCCTAGGGGATGAGCAGTTCTTC,CASSHGPLGDEQFF
TRBV7-3,.,TRBJ2-2,.,16,TGTGCCAGCAGCTTAACGCGGGGCTTGAACACCGGGGAGCTGTTTTTT,CASSLTRGLNTGELFF
TRBV12-3/TRBV12-4,.,TRBJ1-5,.,13,TGTGCCAGCAGCCCCGAGGGGGATCAGCCCCAGCATTTT,CASSPEGDQPQHF
TRBV13,few,TRBJ2-2,.,15,TGTGCCAGCAGCTTACGAGGCAGGGGTGCCGGGGAGCTGTTTTTT,CASSLRGRGAGELFF
TRBV3-1/TRBV3-2,.,TRBJ1-2,.,14,TGTGCCAGCAGCCAAGATCTTAGGGGCGGTGGCTACACCTTC,CASSQDLRGGGYTF
TRBV2,.,TRBJ1-1,.,15,TGTGCCAGCAGTGTTGACGGCGAGGGGAACACTGAAGCTTTCTTT,CASSVDGEGNTEAFF
TRBV6-6,.,TRBJ1-3,TRBD1,14,TGTGCCACCAGCCCCACAGGGGAATTCAACACCATATATTTT,CATSPTGEFNTIYF
TRBV2,.,TRBJ2-6,TRBD1,20,TGTGCCAGCAGTGTGGCTGGACAGGGTGTTCTTGGCTCTGGGGCCAACGTCCTGACTTTC,CASSVAGQGVLGSGANVLTF
TRBV5-1,.,TRBJ1-2,TRBD1,15,TGCGCCAGCAGGCCAAGCGCGACAGGGGAAGGAGGCTACACCTTC,CASRPSATGEGGYTF
TRBV7-2,.,TRBJ2-3,TRBD2,16,TGTGCCAGCAGCTTAATGGCGGGGGGAGGGGCAGATACGCAGTATTTT,CASSLMAGGGADTQYF
TRBV6-6,.,TRBJ1-2,.,15,TGTGCCAGCAGTTACCTTGAGGGAGCTAACTATGGCTACACCTTC,CASSYLEGANYGYTF